This T cell receptor beta chain was obtained from a study of regulatory T cells in long-lasting Graves disease. HTBI primers from iRepertoire and Arm-PCR of CDR3 regions yielded the TCR beta libraries. In TCRdb, the multiplex PCR reads were re-called with MiXCR into one record per CDR3 protein. The repertoire includes over 450,000 distinct CDR3 sequences, about 22% of them detected once, and around 7% sits in the top ten. Study-wide results and caveats: Repertoires from persistent disease leaned toward TRBV28, TRBJ1-2 and TRBJ2-5.

Indicated time point: persistent/refractory GD, antithyroid drugs over 5 years with positive TRAb. The TCR library was made from RNA extracted from PBMCs. Trimming cost V 5 bases and J 1 base, with 11 bases left between them. CDR1 SQVTM and CDR2 ANQGSEA come from the germline V gene. This CDR3 region has 13 residues. Remarks on this clonotype: Its antigen remains unknown.

The J gene is TRBJ2-5, the V gene TRBV29-1; the D gene is possibly TRBD1 (5 bases). This specimen was peripheral blood mononuclear cells (PBMCs), taken when the disease was refractory, from a patient treated with antithyroid drugs. The receptor comes from a female donor with Graves disease. For the CDR3, the DNA is TGCAGCGTTACCGGACACCTCCAAGAGACCCAGTACTTC. This codes for CSVTGHLQETQYF.